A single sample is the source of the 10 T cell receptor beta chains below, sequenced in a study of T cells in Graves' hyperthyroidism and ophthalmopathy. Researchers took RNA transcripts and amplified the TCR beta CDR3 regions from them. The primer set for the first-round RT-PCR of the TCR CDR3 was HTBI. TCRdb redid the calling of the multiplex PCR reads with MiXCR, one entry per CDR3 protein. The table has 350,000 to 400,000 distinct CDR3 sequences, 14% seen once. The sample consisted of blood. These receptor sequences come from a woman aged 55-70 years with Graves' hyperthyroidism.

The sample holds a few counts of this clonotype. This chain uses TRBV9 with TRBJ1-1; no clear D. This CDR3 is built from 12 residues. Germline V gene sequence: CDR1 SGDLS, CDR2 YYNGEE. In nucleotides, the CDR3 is TGTACGAGAGAAGAGGCGAACACTGAAGCTTTCTTT. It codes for CTREEANTEAFF.

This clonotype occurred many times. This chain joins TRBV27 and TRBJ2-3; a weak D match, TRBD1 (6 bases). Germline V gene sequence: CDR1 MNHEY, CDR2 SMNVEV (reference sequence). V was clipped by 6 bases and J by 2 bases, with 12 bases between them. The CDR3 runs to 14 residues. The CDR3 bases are TGTGCCAGCAGCCCCCAGGGGTTCACAGATACGCAGTATTTT. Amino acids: CASSPQGFTDTQYF.

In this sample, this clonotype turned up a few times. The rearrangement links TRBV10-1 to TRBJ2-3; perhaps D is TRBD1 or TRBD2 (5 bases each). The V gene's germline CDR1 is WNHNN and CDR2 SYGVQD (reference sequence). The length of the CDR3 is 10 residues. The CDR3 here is CASGLGTQYF. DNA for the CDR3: TGCGCTTCGGGGCTGGGTACGCAGTATTTT.

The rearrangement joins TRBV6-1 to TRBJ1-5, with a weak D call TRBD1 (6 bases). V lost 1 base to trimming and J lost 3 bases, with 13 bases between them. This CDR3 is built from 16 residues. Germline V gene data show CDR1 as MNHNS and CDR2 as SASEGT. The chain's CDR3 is CASSEEPGQYNQPQHF. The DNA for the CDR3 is TGTGCCAGCAGTGAAGAACCGGGACAATACAATCAGCCCCAGCATTTT.

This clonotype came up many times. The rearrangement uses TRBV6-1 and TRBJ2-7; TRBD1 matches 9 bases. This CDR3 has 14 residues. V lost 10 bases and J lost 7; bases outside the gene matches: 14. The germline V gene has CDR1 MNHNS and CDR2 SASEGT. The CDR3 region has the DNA TGTGCCACCACGCCGGGACAGGGACTGCAAGAGCAGTACTTC. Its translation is CATTPGQGLQEQYF.

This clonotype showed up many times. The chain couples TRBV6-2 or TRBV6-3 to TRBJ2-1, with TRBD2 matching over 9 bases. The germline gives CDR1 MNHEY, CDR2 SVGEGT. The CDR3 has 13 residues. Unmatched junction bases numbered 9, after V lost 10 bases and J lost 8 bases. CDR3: CATKASGNDEQFF. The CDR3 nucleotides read TGTGCCACCAAGGCTAGCGGGAATGATGAGCAGTTCTTC.

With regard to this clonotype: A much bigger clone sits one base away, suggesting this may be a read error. CDR3 sequence reads: CASSPWTGGNTVELFF. The CDR3 DNA reads TGTGCCAGCTCACCTTGGACAGGGGGCAACACCGTGGAGCTGTTTTTT. J is TRBJ2-2 and V is TRBV18; 11 nucleotides match TRBD1. Germline V gene sequence: CDR1 KGHSH, CDR2 LQKENI. This CDR3 spans 16 amino acids.

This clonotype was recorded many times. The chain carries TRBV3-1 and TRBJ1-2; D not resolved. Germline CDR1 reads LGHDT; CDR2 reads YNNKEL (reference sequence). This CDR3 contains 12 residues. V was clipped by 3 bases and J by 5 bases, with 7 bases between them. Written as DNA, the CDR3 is TGTGCCAGCAGCCAGGTGGCGTATGGCTACACCTTC. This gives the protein CASSQVAYGYTF.

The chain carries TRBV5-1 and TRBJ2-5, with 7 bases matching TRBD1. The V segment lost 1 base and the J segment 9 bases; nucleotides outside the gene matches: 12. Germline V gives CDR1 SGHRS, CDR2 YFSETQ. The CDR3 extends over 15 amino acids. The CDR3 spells CASSLSPGSQGAQYF. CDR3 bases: TGCGCCAGCAGCTTGAGCCCCGGGTCGCAGGGGGCCCAGTACTTC.

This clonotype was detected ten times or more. The CDR3 DNA sequence: TGTGCCAGCAGCTTTTCATCAGGGACAAAAGCTTTCTTT. Its translation: CASSFSSGTKAFF. This chain connects TRBV3-1 to TRBJ1-1, with D possibly TRBD1 on 6 matching bases. The germline V gene has CDR1 LGHDT and CDR2 YNNKEL (reference sequence). The length of the CDR3 is 13 residues. V was pared by 5 bases and J by 9 bases, with 16 bases between.